The TCR beta chain under discussion was sequenced for a study of blood T cell repertoires in COVID-19. Study overall: The origin of the acute and convalescent COVID-19 samples was the United States, Italy and Spain.

This clone appeared once. Per the original data handling: Amplification with reference gene primers provided the estimates of nucleated cell counts. The assay was immunoSEQ multiplex PCR, and TCRdb's table has in-frame clones only and misses some. V and J calls and clone size come straight from that table; D and trimming were deduced from the DNA. The table lists approximately 190,000 clones, more than 75% of them singletons. What was sequenced was peripheral blood. The sequence derives from a man aged 35 to 55 with active or convalescent COVID-19.

DNA for the CDR3: TGTGCCAGCAGTTCCGGGACAGGAACCTACGAGCAGTACTTC. This encodes CASSSGTGTYEQYF. The J gene is TRBJ2-7, the V gene TRBV6-5; TRBD1 aligns across 8 bases. Looked up from germline, CDR1 is MNHEY and CDR2 is SVGAGI. J was trimmed by 2 bases and V by 4 bases; bases with no gene match: 4. This CDR3 is 14 amino acids long.